This T cell receptor (beta chain) was sequenced for a study of T-cell memory formation after mild COVID-19. Study context: The two donors had largely donor-specific TCR clusters.

For this clonotype: Its target is not known.

Broader study findings: Contracting clones localized mainly to CM and EM when CD4+ and mainly to EMRA when CD8+. Prior to infection, memory already included some responding clones, suggesting cross-reactive memory joined. SARS-CoV-2 specificity of second-wave clones peaking day 37 was unconfirmed.

TCRdb re-analysed the 5' RACE reads in MiXCR, keeping a single row per CDR3 protein. The repertoire holds roughly 600,000 distinct CDR3 sequences, under 20% seen once, with approximately 12% in the top ten. CDR3 size: 14 residues. The ends were cut back, 2 bases at V and 1 base at J, with 8 bases in the middle. CDR1 is LNHDA, CDR2 SQIVND, per germline (reference sequence). The chain uses TRBV19 and TRBJ1-1; D uncertain. What was sequenced was PBMCs or a T cell subset sorted from them (not recorded which). The receptor comes from an adult woman who had mild COVID-19 (a few samples of this study predate the infection). Cell type and time point are not known. The CDR3 sequence is CASSIPGSNTEAFF. CDR3 sequence (DNA): TGTGCCAGTAGTATACCGGGCTCGAACACTGAAGCTTTCTTT.